In this sample, the clone carrying this T cell receptor beta chain turned up a few times. No antigen is known for it. V shed 4 bases, J shed 3 bases, and the junction held 3 bases outside the gene matches. CDR3 size: 15 residues. Germline V lookup: CDR1 KGHDR, CDR2 SFDVKD. Construction of TCR beta libraries was performed using quantitative 5'-RACE with molecular barcodes. TCRdb reanalysed the 5' RACE reads using MiXCR and keeps one entry per CDR3 protein. The sample lists just under 350,000 distinct CDR3 sequences; roughly 14% were seen once. This sample is drawn from a study of CD8 T cells in ankylosing spondylitis. Findings and caveats of the study: Past studies reported some motif variants in reactive arthritis synovial fluid and blood. Enrichment of disease-linked clones was reportedly significant in matched ankylosing spondylitis synovial fluid. Disease-linked clones, CD8+, were relatively rare in peripheral blood.

This sequence was found in a male donor with ankylosing spondylitis or in good health (not recorded which). The chain links TRBV24-1 to TRBJ1-1; 11 bases are a match to TRBD1. The sample was blood, either unsorted or a sorted T cell fraction (not recorded which). The CDR3 DNA is TGTGCCACCAGTGACCTGGGACAGGGGGACACTGAAGCTTTCTTT. Translated: CATSDLGQGDTEAFF.